Given below is one T cell receptor (beta chain) in context. Its antigen remains unknown. Cultured CD4+ T-cell DNA underwent Oncomine TCR Beta short-read sequencing. One entry per CDR3 protein, called by TCRdb with MiXCR from the PCR reads. Among under 11,000 distinct CDR3 sequences listed, around 40% were seen once. The CDR3 sequence is 13 residues long. Germline V gene lookup returns CDR1 SGHTA and CDR2 FQGNSA. V dropped 3 bases and J dropped 4 bases, with 9 bases sitting between them. This sample is part of a study of vaccination and CD4 T cells after COVID-19. Looking at the study overall: The stimulus for the cells was overlapping spike peptides derived from SARS-CoV-2, HCoV-NL63, HCoV-OC43 and HCoV-229E.

Described treatment: approximately 10-day PBMC culture with coronavirus spike peptide pools or control peptides (ViraFEST assay). Patients returned positive PCR results between March and December 2020, earlier than US Alpha, Beta and Delta variants. Sequenced sample: CD4+ T cells from blood, cultured in vitro. The sequence was collected from a human donor who had recovered from COVID-19. The rearrangement uses TRBV7-2 and TRBJ1-2, with a possible D match to TRBD1 (5 bases). This chain's CDR3 is CASSFIGGYGYTF. In nucleotides, the CDR3 is TGTGCCAGCAGCTTCATTGGGGGCTATGGCTACACCTTC.